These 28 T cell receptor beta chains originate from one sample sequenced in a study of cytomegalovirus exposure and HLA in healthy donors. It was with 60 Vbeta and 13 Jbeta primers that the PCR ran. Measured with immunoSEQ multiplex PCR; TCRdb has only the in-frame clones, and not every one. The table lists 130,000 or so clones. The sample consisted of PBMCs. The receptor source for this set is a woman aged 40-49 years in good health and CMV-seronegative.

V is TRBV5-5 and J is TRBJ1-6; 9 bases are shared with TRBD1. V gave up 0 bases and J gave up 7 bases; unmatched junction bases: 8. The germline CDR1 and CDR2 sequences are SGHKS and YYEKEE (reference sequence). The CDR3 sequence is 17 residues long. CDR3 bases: TGTGCCAGCAGCTTGGCCATCGACAGGGGGTCAAATTCACCCCTCCACTTT. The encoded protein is CASSLAIDRGSNSPLHF.

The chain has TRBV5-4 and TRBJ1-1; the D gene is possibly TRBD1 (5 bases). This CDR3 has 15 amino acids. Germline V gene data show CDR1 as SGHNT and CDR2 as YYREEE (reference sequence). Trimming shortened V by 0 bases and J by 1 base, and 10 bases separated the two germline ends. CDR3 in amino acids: CASSLGRAKNTEAFF. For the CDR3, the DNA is TGTGCCAGCAGCTTGGGCAGGGCTAAGAACACTGAAGCTTTCTTT.

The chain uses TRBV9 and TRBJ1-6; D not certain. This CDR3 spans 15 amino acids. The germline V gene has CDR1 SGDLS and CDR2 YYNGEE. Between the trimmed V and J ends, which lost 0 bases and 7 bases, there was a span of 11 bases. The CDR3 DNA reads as TGTGCCAGCAGCGTAGCTCAACAGTTCAATTCACCCCTCCACTTT. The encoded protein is CASSVAQQFNSPLHF.

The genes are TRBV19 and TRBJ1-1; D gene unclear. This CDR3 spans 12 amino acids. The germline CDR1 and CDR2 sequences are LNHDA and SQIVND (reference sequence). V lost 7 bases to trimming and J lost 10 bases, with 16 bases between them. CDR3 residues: CASTTPAWAAFF. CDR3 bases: TGTGCCAGTACCACACCCGCCTGGGCAGCTTTCTTT.

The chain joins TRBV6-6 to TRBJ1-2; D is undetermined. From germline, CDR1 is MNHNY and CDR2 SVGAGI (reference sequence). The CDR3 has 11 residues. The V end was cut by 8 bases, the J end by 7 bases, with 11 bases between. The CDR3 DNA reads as TGTGCCAGCTCGGGTGGGTTTGGCTACACCTTC. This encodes CASSGGFGYTF.

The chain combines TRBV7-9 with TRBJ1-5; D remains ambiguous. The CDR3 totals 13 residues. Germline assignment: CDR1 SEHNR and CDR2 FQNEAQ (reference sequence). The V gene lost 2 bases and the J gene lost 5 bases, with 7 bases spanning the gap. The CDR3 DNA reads TGTGCCAGCAGCTTAATTCCGGATCAGCCCCAGCATTTT. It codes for CASSLIPDQPQHF.

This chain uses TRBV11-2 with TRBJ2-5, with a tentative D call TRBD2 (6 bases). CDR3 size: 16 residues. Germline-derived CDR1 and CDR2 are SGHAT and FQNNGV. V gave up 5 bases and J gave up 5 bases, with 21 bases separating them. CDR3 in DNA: TGTGCCAGCAGCCCCTTTGGCGGGGTAGCGAGGGAGACCCAGTACTTC. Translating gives CASSPFGGVARETQYF.

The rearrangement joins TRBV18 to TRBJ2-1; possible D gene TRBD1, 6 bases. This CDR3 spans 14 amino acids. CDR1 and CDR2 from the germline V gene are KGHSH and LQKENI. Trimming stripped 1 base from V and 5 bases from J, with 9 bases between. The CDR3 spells CASSPRRTDNEQFF. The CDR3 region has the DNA TGTGCCAGCTCACCACGAAGGACAGACAATGAGCAGTTCTTC.

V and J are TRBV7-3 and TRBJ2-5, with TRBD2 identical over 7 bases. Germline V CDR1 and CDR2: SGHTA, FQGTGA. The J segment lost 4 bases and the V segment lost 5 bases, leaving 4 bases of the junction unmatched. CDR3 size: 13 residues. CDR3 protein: CASSPPGGETQYF. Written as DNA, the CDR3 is TGTGCCAGCAGCCCACCGGGGGGAGAGACCCAGTACTTC. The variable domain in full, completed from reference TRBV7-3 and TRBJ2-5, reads GAGVSQTPSNKVTEKGKYVELRCDPISGHTALYWYRQSLGQGPEFLIYFQGTGAADDSGLPNDRFFAVRPEGSVSTLKIQRTERGDSAVYLCASSPPGGETQYFGPGTRLLVL.

DNA of the CDR3: TGTGCCAGCCTCAATTCGGGGGGATCTAGCAACCACGAGCAGTACTTC. Protein sequence: CASLNSGGSSNHEQYF. The chain has TRBV7-9 and TRBJ2-7, with 7 positions matching TRBD2. CDR1 and CDR2 (germline): SEHNR, FQNEAQ (reference sequence). Germline trimming cut 8 bases from V and 5 bases from J; bases unmatched to any gene: 18. The length of the CDR3 is 16 residues.

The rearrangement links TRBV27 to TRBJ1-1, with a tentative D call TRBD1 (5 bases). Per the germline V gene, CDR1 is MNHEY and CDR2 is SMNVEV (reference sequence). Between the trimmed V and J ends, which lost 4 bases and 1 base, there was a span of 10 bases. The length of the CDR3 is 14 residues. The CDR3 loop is CASSCREGNTEAFF. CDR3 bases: TGTGCCAGCAGTTGCAGGGAGGGGAACACTGAAGCTTTCTTT.

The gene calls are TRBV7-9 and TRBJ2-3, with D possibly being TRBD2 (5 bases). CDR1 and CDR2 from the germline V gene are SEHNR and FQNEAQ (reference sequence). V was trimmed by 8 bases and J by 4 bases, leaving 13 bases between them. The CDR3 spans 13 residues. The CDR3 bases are TGTGCCAGCTCCACTAGTGCCGCAGATACGCAGTATTTT. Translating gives CASSTSAADTQYF.

CDR3 in DNA: TGCGCCAGCAGCTTGATCCAGCAGGGCGGGGAGCTGTTTTTT. Translating it yields CASSLIQQGGELFF. V usage is TRBV5-1 and J usage is TRBJ2-2, with D possibly matching TRBD1 (5 bases). CDR1 is SGHRS and CDR2 is YFSETQ in the germline V gene. This CDR3 comprises 14 residues. Trimming shortened V by 1 base and J by 7 bases, and 11 bases separated the two germline ends.

Here the CDR3 DNA reads TGTGCCAGCAGTGAAGCGCCGACAGCACCCTATGGCTACACCTTC. Translating it yields CASSEAPTAPYGYTF. The genes are TRBV6-1 and TRBJ1-2; D is possibly TRBD1 (5 bases). V lost 0 bases, J lost 4 bases, and 12 bases lay in between. This CDR3 is built from 15 residues. The germline CDR1 and CDR2 sequences are MNHNS and SASEGT.

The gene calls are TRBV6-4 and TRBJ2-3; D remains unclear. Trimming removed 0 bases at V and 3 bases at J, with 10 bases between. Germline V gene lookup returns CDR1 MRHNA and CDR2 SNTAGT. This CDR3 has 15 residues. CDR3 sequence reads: CASSDSPGQTDTQYF. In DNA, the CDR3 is TGTGCCAGCAGTGACTCGCCGGGTCAAACAGATACGCAGTATTTT.

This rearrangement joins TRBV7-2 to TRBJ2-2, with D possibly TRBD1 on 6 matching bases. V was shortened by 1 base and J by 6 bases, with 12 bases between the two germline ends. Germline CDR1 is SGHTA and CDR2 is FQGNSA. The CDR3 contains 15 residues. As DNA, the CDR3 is TGTGCCAGCAGCTTAGTACAGGGAATGGCCGGGGAGCTGTTTTTT. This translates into CASSLVQGMAGELFF.

The CDR3 region is CASSQEPPARGSSNYGYTF. The CDR3 DNA reads TGCGCCAGCAGCCAAGAGCCTCCAGCAAGGGGCTCCTCTAACTATGGCTACACCTTC. This sequence joins TRBV4-1 and TRBJ1-2; maybe TRBD1 (5 bases). The CDR3 length is 19 residues. V lost 0 bases to trimming and J lost 0 bases, with 20 bases between them. The germline gives CDR1 MGHRA, CDR2 YSYEKL.

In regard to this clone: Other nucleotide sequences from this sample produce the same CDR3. This chain's CDR3 is CASGLDRNTGELFF. The CDR3 nucleotides are TGTGCTAGTGGTTTAGACAGGAACACCGGGGAGCTGTTTTTT. V and J are TRBV12-5 and TRBJ2-2; a possible D gene is TRBD1 (5 bases). From germline, CDR1 is LGHNT and CDR2 FRNRAP. V dropped 3 bases and J dropped 1 base, with 6 bases sitting between them. This CDR3 is built from 14 residues. Combining the CDR3 with reference TRBV12-5 and TRBJ2-2 gives the whole variable domain DARVTQTPRHKVTEMGQEVTMRCQPILGHNTVFWYRQTMMQGLELLAYFRNRAPLDDSGMPKDRFSAEMPDATLATLKIQPSEPRDSAVYFCASGLDRNTGELFFGEGSRLTVL.

The CDR3 coding sequence is TGTGCCAGTAGTATAATTGCGGACAGGACCCCGTCCTACTCTGGAAACACCATATATTTT. It encodes CASSIIADRTPSYSGNTIYF. V usage is TRBV19 and J usage is TRBJ1-3, with TRBD1 matching over 7 bases. The ends lost 2 bases at V and 0 bases at J; junction bases unmatched: 16. The CDR3 sequence is 20 residues long. Germline-derived CDR1 and CDR2 are LNHDA and SQIVND (reference sequence).

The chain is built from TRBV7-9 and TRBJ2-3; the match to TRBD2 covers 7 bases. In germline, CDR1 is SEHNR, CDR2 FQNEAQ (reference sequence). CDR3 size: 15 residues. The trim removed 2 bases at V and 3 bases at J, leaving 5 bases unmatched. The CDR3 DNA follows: TGTGCCAGCAGCTTAAGAAGGGAGGGGACAGATACGCAGTATTTT. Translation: CASSLRREGTDTQYF.

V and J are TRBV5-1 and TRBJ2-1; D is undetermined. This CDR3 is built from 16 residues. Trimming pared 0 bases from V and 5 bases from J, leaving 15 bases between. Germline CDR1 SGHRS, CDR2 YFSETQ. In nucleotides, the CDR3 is TGCGCCAGCAGCTTGGACGGAGACCTATGGGACAATGAGCAGTTCTTC. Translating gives CASSLDGDLWDNEQFF. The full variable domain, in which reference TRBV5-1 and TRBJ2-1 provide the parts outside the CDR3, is KAGVTQTPRYLIKTRGQQVTLSCSPISGHRSVSWYQQTPGQGLQFLFEYFSETQRNKGNFPGRFSGRQFSNSRSEMNVSTLELGDSALYLCASSLDGDLWDNEQFFGPGTRLTVL.

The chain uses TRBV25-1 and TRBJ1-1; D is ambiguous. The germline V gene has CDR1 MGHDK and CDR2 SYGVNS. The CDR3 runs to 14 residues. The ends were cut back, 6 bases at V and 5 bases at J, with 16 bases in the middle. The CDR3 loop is CASRMRSGSTEAFF. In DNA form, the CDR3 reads TGTGCCAGCAGGATGAGATCTGGGAGTACTGAAGCTTTCTTT.

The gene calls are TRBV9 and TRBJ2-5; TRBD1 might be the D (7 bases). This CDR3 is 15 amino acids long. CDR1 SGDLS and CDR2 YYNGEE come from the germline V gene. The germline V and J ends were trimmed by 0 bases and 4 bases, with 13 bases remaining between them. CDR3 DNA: TGTGCCAGCAGCGTAGCCCCAGGGGGGAGAGAGACCCAGTACTTC. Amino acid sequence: CASSVAPGGRETQYF.

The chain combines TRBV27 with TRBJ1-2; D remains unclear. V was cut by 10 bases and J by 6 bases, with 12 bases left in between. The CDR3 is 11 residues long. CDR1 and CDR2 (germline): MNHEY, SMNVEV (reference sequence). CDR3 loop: CATSRGNGYTF. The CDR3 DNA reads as TGTGCCACATCGCGAGGGAATGGCTACACCTTC.

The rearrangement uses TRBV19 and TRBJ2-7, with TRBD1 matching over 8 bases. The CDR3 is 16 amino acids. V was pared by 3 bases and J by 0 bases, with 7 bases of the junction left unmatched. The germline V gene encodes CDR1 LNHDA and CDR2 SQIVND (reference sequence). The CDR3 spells CASSMAGRGPSYEQYF. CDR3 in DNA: TGTGCCAGTAGTATGGCCGGCAGGGGGCCCTCCTACGAGCAGTACTTC.

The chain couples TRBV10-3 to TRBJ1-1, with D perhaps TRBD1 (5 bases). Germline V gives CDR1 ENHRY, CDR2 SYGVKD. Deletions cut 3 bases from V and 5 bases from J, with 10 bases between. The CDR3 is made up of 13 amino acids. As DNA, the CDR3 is TGTGCCATCAGTGAACTTCAGGGAACTGAAGCTTTCTTT. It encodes CAISELQGTEAFF.

The chain's CDR3 is CASRTLQGIGNQPQHF. The CDR3 DNA reads TGTGCCAGTAGGACCCTACAGGGAATCGGCAATCAGCCCCAGCATTTT. The V and J genes are TRBV19 and TRBJ1-5, with D possibly TRBD1 on 6 matching bases. The CDR3 consists of 16 residues. The V gene lost 6 bases and the J gene lost 2 bases, with 17 bases spanning the gap. CDR1 and CDR2 from the germline V gene are LNHDA and SQIVND (reference sequence).

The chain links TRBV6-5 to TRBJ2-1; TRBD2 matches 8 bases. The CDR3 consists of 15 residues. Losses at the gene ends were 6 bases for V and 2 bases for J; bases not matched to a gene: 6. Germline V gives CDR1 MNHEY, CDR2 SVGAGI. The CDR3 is CASRKTSETYNEQFF. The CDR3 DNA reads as TGTGCCAGCAGGAAGACTAGCGAAACCTACAATGAGCAGTTCTTC.